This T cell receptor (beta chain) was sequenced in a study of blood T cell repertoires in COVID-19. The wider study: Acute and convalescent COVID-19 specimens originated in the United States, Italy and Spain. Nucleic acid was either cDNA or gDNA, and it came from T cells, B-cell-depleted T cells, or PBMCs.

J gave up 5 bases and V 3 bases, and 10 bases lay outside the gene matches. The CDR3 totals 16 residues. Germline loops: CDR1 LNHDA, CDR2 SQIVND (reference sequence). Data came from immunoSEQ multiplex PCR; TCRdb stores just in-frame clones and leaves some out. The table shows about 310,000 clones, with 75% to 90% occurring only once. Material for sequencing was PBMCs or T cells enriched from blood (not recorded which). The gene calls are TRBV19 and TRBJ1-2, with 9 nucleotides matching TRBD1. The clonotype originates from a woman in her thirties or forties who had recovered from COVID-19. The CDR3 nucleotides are TGTGCCAGTAGTATTCGGGGGACAGGGCCAAGGTATGGCTACACCTTC. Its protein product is CASSIRGTGPRYGYTF.